The sequence of this T cell receptor (beta chain) was determined in a study of T cell responses to AZD1222 COVID-19 vaccine. CDR3 length equals 18 residues. V was pared by 5 bases and J by 4 bases, with 12 bases of the junction left unmatched. Looked up from germline, CDR1 is MNHEY and CDR2 is SMNVEV (reference sequence). Measured with immunoSEQ multiplex PCR; TCRdb has only the in-frame clones, and not every one. The sample includes 75,000 to 100,000 clones, around 88% seen only once; the top ten take 10%. This clone appeared a single time. The chain uses TRBV27 and TRBJ2-1; TRBD2 aligns across 12 bases. The specimen was peripheral blood, collected on day 0 of MenACWY control vaccination. This TCR was recovered from an adult in good health. CDR3 residues: CASSPPWTSGVLYNEQFF. The CDR3, as DNA: TGTGCCAGCAGTCCCCCGTGGACTAGCGGGGTCCTATACAATGAGCAGTTCTTC.